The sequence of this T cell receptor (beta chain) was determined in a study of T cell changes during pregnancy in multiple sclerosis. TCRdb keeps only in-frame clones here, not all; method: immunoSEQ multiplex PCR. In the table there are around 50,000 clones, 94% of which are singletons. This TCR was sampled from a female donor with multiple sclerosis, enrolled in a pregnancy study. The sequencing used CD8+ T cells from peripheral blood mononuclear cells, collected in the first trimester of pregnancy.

CDR3 bases: TGTGCCAGCAGCTTTGTCGGGGAGACCCAGTACTTC. Translating gives CASSFVGETQYF. The rearrangement joins TRBV5-8 to TRBJ2-5; D uncertain. Trimming took off 2 bases at V and 5 bases at J, with 7 bases between the two ends. Germline V lookup: CDR1 SGHTS, CDR2 YDEGEE. This CDR3 contains 12 residues.